The rows below give T cell receptor beta chains drawn from one sample of a study of blood T cell repertoires in COVID-19. Using immunoSEQ multiplex PCR, the repertoire was profiled, and TCRdb retains in-frame clones only, with some absent. Among 200,000 to 300,000 clones listed, 80% to 90% were seen once. The sequenced material came from peripheral blood. The source of these receptors is a young man with active or convalescent COVID-19. Both conserved end residues are part of each CDR3. A D gene is named only where the DNA matches it firmly. The size field is filled for only some rows; it gives once, few, many or a size class.

D | J | size | V | DNA | CDR3
. | TRBJ1-2 | . | TRBV6-5 | TGTGCCAGCACGGGTCTTTCCGGCTATGGCTACACCTTC | CASTGLSGYGYTF
TRBD1 | TRBJ1-6 | . | TRBV5-5 | TGTGCCAGCAGCTCCCGGACAGGGGGTAATTCACCCCTCCACTTT | CASSSRTGGNSPLHF
TRBD2 | TRBJ2-5 | once | TRBV7-9 | TGTGCCAGCAGCTTAGGGACTAGCGGGGGGGCTCAAGAGACCCAGTACTTC | CASSLGTSGGAQETQYF
. | TRBJ1-1 | . | TRBV29-1 | TGCAGCGCGTTGAGGGAGGGCGCTTTCTTT | CSALREGAFF
TRBD1 | TRBJ1-3 | . | TRBV6-5 | TGTGCCAGCAGAGCCGGGACAGTCCAAGACACCATATATTTT | CASRAGTVQDTIYF
. | TRBJ1-2 | . | TRBV7-2 | TGTGCCAGCAGCTTATCAGGAGGTGGCTACACCTTC | CASSLSGGGYTF
TRBD1 | TRBJ1-5 | few | TRBV6-5 | TGTGCCAGCAGGGGACAGAGTATGGGGGGGCCCCAGCATTTT | CASRGQSMGGPQHF
TRBD1 | TRBJ2-5 | . | TRBV18 | TGTGCCAGCTCACTAAACACGGGACAGGGACAAGAGACCCAGTACTTC | CASSLNTGQGQETQYF
. | TRBJ2-3 | . | TRBV11-2 | TGTGCCAGCAGCTCAAACTTCCTATTGTTCAGGGGGGAAAATACGCAGTATTTT | CASSSNFLLFRGENTQYF
TRBD1 | TRBJ1-2 | . | TRBV3-1/TRBV3-2 | TGTGCCAGCAGCCAAGGCAGGAGTGGGGACAGGATTGGCTACACCTTC | CASSQGRSGDRIGYTF